The source of this TCR beta chain is a study of blood T cell repertoires in COVID-19. Looking at the study overall: T cells, B-cell-depleted T cells, or PBMCs provided the cDNA or gDNA that served as material.

The authors' processing: It was from reference gene primer amplification that nucleated cell counts were estimated. Here immunoSEQ multiplex PCR was the method, and the copy in TCRdb shows in-frame clones only, minus some. V and J calls and clone size are those listed in that table; D and trimming were worked out from the DNA. The table lists roughly 150,000 clones, 80% to 90% of them singletons, with roughly 19% in the top ten. From germline, CDR1 is MDHEN and CDR2 SYDVKM. The junction had 5 bases not matched to a gene; V was cut back by 8 bases and J by 4 bases. The CDR3 is made up of 13 amino acids.

V is TRBV28 and J is TRBJ1-2; 9 nucleotides agree with TRBD1. The source material was peripheral blood. The TCR comes from a woman aged 70-85 years who had recovered from COVID-19. The CDR3 nucleotides are TGTGCCAGCGGACTGACAGGGGGCTATGGCTACACCTTC. Residues: CASGLTGGYGYTF.